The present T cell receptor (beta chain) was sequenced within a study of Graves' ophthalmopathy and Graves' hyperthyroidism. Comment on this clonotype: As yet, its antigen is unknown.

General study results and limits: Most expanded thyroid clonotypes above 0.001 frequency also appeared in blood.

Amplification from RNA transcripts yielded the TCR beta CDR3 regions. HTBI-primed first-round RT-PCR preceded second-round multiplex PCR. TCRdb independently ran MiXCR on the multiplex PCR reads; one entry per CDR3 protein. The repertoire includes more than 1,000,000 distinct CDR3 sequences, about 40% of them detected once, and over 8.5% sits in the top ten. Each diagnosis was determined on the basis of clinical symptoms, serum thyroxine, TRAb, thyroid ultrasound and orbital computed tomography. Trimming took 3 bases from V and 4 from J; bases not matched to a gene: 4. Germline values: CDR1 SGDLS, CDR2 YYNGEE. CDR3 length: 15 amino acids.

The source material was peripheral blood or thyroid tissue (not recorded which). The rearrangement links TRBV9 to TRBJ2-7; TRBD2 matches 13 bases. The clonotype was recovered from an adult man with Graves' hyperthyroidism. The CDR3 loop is CASSAGTSGIYEQYF. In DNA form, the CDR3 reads TGTGCCAGCAGCGCCGGGACTAGCGGGATATACGAGCAGTACTTC.